These 23 T cell receptor beta chains were all obtained from the same sample, sequenced in a study of blood T cell repertoires in COVID-19. TCRdb's table, derived via immunoSEQ multiplex PCR, lists solely in-frame clones and lacks some. The sample carries about 340,000 clones, about nine tenths recorded once. The sample consisted of peripheral blood. Receptor source: a woman aged 50 to 60 with COVID-19, enrolled during active disease.

This chain's CDR3 is CASSLVSGGTYGYTF. The CDR3 DNA is TGTGCCAGCAGCTTAGTATCGGGAGGGACCTATGGCTACACCTTC. The chain is built from TRBV11-2 and TRBJ1-2; TRBD1 might be the D (5 bases). This CDR3 contains 15 residues. Looked up from germline, CDR1 is SGHAT and CDR2 is FQNNGV. V was cut by 1 base and J by 4 bases, with 13 bases left in between. Filled out from reference TRBV11-2 and TRBJ1-2, the complete variable domain reads EAGVAQSPRYKIIEKRQSVAFWCNPISGHATLYWYQQILGQGPKLLIQFQNNGVVDDSQLPKDRFSAERLKGVDSTLKIQPAKLEDSAVYLCASSLVSGGTYGYTFGSGTRLTVV.

V is TRBV18 and J is TRBJ2-3; D not certain. The CDR3 loop spans 15 amino acids. Between the trimmed V and J ends, which lost 0 bases and 2 bases, there was a span of 9 bases. Germline CDR1 KGHSH, CDR2 LQKENI. DNA of the CDR3: TGTGCCAGCTCACCACCGGCACAGTACACAGATACGCAGTATTTT. Translating it yields CASSPPAQYTDTQYF.

The J gene is TRBJ2-5, the V gene TRBV7-3, with 9 bases fitting TRBD2. With V trimmed by 3 bases and J by 2 bases, 4 bases remained unmatched. Germline V gene sequence: CDR1 SGHTA, CDR2 FQGTGA. The CDR3 totals 15 residues. CDR3 protein: CASSLTSGGQETQYF. The CDR3 DNA is TGTGCCAGCAGCTTGACTAGCGGAGGACAAGAGACCCAGTACTTC.

The J gene is TRBJ2-5, the V gene TRBV19; TRBD2 might be the D (6 bases). The CDR3 totals 13 residues. V was pared by 9 bases and J by 6 bases, with 17 bases between. CDR1 and CDR2 (germline): LNHDA, SQIVND (reference sequence). The DNA of the CDR3 is TGTGCCAGCCTAACCCCTGGGGGGAAGACCCAGTACTTC. It yields the protein CASLTPGGKTQYF.

The chain joins TRBV30 to TRBJ2-2, with D unresolved. V lost 0 bases to trimming and J lost 5 bases, with 7 bases between them. The CDR3 extends over 13 amino acids. The V gene's germline CDR1 is GTSNPN and CDR2 SVGIG (reference sequence). CDR3 DNA sequence: TGTGCCTGGAGTGTATCTCCGACCGGGGAGCTGTTTTTT. This sequence encodes CAWSVSPTGELFF.

The rearrangement uses TRBV4-1 and TRBJ2-7, with D uncertain. Trimming removed 4 bases from V and 0 bases from J, with 10 bases in between. Germline V gene data show CDR1 as MGHRA and CDR2 as YSYEKL. This CDR3 region has 14 residues. The CDR3 DNA sequence: TGCGCCAGCAGCCCTCCCGGTGCCTCCTACGAGCAGTACTTC. Amino acids: CASSPPGASYEQYF.

The chain joins TRBV6-2 or TRBV6-3 to TRBJ2-5, with TRBD1 matching 9 bases. Looked up from germline, CDR1 is MNHEY and CDR2 is SVGEGT. The length of the CDR3 is 16 residues. Trimming took 2 bases from V and 7 from J; bases not matched to a gene: 11. CDR3 in amino acids: CASSYPGQGGRGTQYF. The CDR3 DNA follows: TGTGCCAGCAGTTACCCGGGACAGGGAGGTCGCGGGACCCAGTACTTC.

The rearrangement uses TRBV18 and TRBJ2-1; no reliable D call. The germline V and J ends were trimmed by 5 bases and 0 bases, with 11 bases remaining between them. The V gene's germline CDR1 is KGHSH and CDR2 LQKENI. There are 15 residues in the CDR3. The CDR3 DNA reads as TGTGCCAGCTCATCCGACAAGACCTCCTACAATGAGCAGTTCTTC. Encoded protein: CASSSDKTSYNEQFF.

This chain joins TRBV7-9 and TRBJ2-7; D remains unclear. The germline V gene has CDR1 SEHNR and CDR2 FQNEAQ (reference sequence). V lost 0 bases, J lost 6 bases, and 12 bases lay in between. The CDR3 is 14 amino acids. CDR3 in DNA: TGTGCCAGCAGCTTAGCCACCGACAATGGCGAGCAGTACTTC. Protein product: CASSLATDNGEQYF.

This clone was observed once. This chain uses TRBV23-1 with TRBJ2-7; perhaps TRBD2 as D (6 bases). TRBV23-1 falls under the ORF class, with uncertain function. CDR3 length: 17 residues. Deletions cut 2 bases from V and 1 base from J, with 18 bases between. DNA for the CDR3: TGCGCCAGCAGTCAAGACACTCCGGGACTCCCTTCCTACGAGCAGTACTTC. As protein: CASSQDTPGLPSYEQYF.

The V gene is TRBV30, the J gene TRBJ2-1; maybe TRBD2 (6 bases). The V and J ends lost 1 base and 0 bases respectively, with 10 bases between them. The germline CDR1 and CDR2 sequences are GTSNPN and SVGIG (reference sequence). The CDR3 has 15 amino acids. The CDR3: CAWSGHGSSYNEQFF. Written as DNA, the CDR3 is TGTGCCTGGAGTGGCCACGGGAGCTCCTACAATGAGCAGTTCTTC.

V is TRBV6-5 and J is TRBJ2-3; possible D gene TRBD1, 5 bases. Germline V gene sequence: CDR1 MNHEY, CDR2 SVGAGI. V was pared by 2 bases and J by 8 bases, with 8 bases between. This CDR3 region has 12 residues. CDR3 amino acids: CASSYDRGTQYF. As DNA, the CDR3 is TGTGCCAGCAGTTACGACAGAGGTACGCAGTATTTT.

The V call is TRBV5-1, the J call TRBJ2-6; 7 positions match TRBD1. This CDR3 region has 18 residues. Germline V lookup: CDR1 SGHRS, CDR2 YFSETQ. The V and J ends lost 1 base and 2 bases, in that order; junction bases with no gene match: 9. CDR3 nucleotides: TGCGCCAGCAGCTTGAGAAGGCAGGGGGATACTGGGGCCAACGTCCTGACTTTC. Translated: CASSLRRQGDTGANVLTF.

The rearrangement joins TRBV7-9 to TRBJ1-5; D not certain. The CDR3 runs 13 residues. Trimming stripped 10 bases from V and 0 bases from J, with 10 bases between. In germline, CDR1 is SEHNR, CDR2 FQNEAQ (reference sequence). CDR3 in amino acids: CATNNNSNQPQHF. The CDR3, as DNA: TGTGCCACCAATAACAATAGCAATCAGCCCCAGCATTTT.

In DNA form, the CDR3 reads TGTGCCAGCAGCATTACGGGTTCGAGTGGCTACACCTTC. Translated: CASSITGSSGYTF. The rearrangement links TRBV14 to TRBJ1-2, with unresolved D. Trimming shortened V by 5 bases and J by 7 bases, and 14 bases separated the two germline ends. Germline V lookup: CDR1 SGHDN, CDR2 FVKESK. CDR3 length equals 13 residues.

This clone came up once. The V and J genes are TRBV30 and TRBJ1-1; a possible D gene is TRBD1 (5 bases). The germline CDR1 and CDR2 sequences are GTSNPN and SVGIG (reference sequence). V was pared by 7 bases and J by 5 bases, with 11 bases between. The CDR3 spans 11 residues. The DNA for the CDR3 is TGTGCCTACCTCCACAGGACTGAAGCTTTCTTT. This encodes CAYLHRTEAFF.

Worth noting for this clone: In the same sample, other DNA sequences code for this CDR3. V gene TRBV12-3 or TRBV12-4 combines with J gene TRBJ2-2; D remains unclear. The CDR3 sequence is 13 residues long. With 6 bases removed from V and 1 base from J, the gap between germline ends came to 6 bases. The CDR3 bases are TGTGCCAGCAGCCGCGTGAACACCGGGGAGCTGTTTTTT. Its translation is CASSRVNTGELFF.

The gene calls are TRBV20-1 and TRBJ1-2; 12 nucleotides align to TRBD1. The length of the CDR3 is 14 residues. Losses at the gene ends were 3 bases for V and 7 bases for J; bases not matched to a gene: 6. Germline V gene sequence: CDR1 DFQATT, CDR2 SNEGSKA (reference sequence). CDR3 DNA: TGCAGTGCTAGTTGTCGGGACAGGGGGCTTGGCTACACCTTC. Its protein is CSASCRDRGLGYTF.

Of note for this clone: This CDR3 is also generated by other DNA sequences in the sample. The rearrangement joins TRBV19 to TRBJ2-2; 8 bases align to TRBD1. This CDR3 contains 15 residues. The trim removed 3 bases at V and 4 bases at J, leaving 4 bases unmatched. Germline-derived CDR1 and CDR2 are LNHDA and SQIVND (reference sequence). CDR3 nucleotide sequence: TGTGCCAGTAGTATGGACAGGGCGGGCACCGGGGAGCTGTTTTTT. Protein sequence: CASSMDRAGTGELFF.

The chain employs TRBV14 and TRBJ1-2; a weak D match, TRBD1 (6 bases). Germline CDR1 and CDR2: SGHDN and FVKESK. The V and J ends lost 3 bases and 4 bases respectively, with 15 bases between them. The CDR3 sequence is 15 residues long. CDR3 loop: CASSQSGASVYGYTF. The CDR3 bases are TGTGCCAGCAGCCAGTCAGGGGCAAGCGTCTATGGCTACACCTTC.

V is TRBV6-2 or TRBV6-3 and J is TRBJ1-5; no clear D gene. V was pared by 5 bases and J by 1 base, with 15 bases between. CDR1 is MNHEY and CDR2 is SVGEGT in the germline V gene. This CDR3 is 16 amino acids long. CDR3 coding DNA: TGTGCCAGCAGTCCCCGAGAGGGTGGGAGCAATCAGCCCCAGCATTTT. Its translation: CASSPREGGSNQPQHF.

This rearrangement joins TRBV5-1 to TRBJ1-4, with D possibly TRBD1 on 6 matching bases. Germline CDR1 SGHRS, CDR2 YFSETQ. The CDR3 extends over 15 amino acids. V was pared by 2 bases and J by 3 bases, with 11 bases between. The DNA for the CDR3 is TGCGCCAGCAGCTTAGCAGGGGCGGCTAATGAAAAACTGTTTTTT. Amino acid sequence: CASSLAGAANEKLFF.

This clone was detected only a few times. The chain recombines TRBV3-1 (or the pseudogene TRBV3-2) with TRBJ2-1, with D uncertain. The V and J ends lost 3 bases and 5 bases respectively, with 5 bases between them. The CDR3 is 12 residues long. Germline CDR1 is LGHDT and CDR2 is YNNKEL (reference sequence). In DNA, the CDR3 is TGTGCCAGCAGCCATCTTAACAATGAGCAGTTCTTC. This encodes CASSHLNNEQFF.